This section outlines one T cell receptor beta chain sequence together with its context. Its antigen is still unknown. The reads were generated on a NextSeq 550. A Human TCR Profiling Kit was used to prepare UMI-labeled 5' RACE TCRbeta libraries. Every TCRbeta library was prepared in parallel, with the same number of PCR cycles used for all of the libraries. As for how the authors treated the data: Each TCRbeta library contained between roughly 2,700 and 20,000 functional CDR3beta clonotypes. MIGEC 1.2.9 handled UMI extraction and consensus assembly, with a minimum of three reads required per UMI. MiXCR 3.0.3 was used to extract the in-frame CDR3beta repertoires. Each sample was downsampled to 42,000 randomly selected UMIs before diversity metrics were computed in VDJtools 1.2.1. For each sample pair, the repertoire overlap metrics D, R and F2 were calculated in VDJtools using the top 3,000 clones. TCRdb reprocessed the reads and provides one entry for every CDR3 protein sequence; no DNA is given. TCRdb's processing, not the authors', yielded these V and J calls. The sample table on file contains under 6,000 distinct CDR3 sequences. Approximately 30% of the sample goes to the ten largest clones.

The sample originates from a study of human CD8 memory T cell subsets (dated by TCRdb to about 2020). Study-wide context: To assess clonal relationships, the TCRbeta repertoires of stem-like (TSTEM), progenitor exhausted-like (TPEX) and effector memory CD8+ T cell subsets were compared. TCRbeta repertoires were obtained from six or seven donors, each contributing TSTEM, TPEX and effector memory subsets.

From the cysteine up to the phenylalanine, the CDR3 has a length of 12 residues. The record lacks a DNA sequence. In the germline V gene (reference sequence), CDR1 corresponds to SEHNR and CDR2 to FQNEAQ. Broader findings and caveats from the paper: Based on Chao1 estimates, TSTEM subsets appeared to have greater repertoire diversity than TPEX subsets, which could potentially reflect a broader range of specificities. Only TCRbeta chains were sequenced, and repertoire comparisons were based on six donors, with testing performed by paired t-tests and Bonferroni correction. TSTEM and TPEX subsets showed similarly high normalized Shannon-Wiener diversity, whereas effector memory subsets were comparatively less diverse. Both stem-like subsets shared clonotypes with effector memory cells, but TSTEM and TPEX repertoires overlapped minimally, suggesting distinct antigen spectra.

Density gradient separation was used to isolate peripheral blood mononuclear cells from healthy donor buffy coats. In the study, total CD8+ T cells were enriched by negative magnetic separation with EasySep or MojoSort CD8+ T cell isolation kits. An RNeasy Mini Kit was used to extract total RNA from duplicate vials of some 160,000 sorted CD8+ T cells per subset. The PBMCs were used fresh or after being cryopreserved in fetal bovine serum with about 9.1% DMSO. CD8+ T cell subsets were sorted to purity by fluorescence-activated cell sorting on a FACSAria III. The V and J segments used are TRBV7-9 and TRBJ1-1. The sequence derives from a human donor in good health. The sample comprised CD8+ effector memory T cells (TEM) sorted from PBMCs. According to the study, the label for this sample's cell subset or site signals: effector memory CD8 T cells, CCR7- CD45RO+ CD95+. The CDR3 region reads CASSLSGNEAFF.